Shown below are 30 T cell receptor beta chains from a single sample sequenced in a study of CD8 T cells in ankylosing spondylitis. Their specific antigens are unknown. Notes on the study in general: A TCR beta motif made of eight highly homologous variants seemed typical of ankylosing spondylitis blood.

Using its own MiXCR run on the 5' RACE reads, TCRdb lists one record per CDR3 protein. The sample includes approximately 540,000 distinct CDR3 sequences, over 9.5% of them seen just once. The sequencing sample was made of blood, either unsorted or a sorted T cell fraction (not recorded which). The receptors shown here come from a male donor with ankylosing spondylitis.

This clonotype showed up just a few times. The V and J genes are TRBV27 and TRBJ2-1; a weak D match, TRBD2 (5 bases). The germline V and J ends were trimmed by 6 bases and 3 bases, with 15 bases remaining between them. The CDR3 loop spans 15 amino acids. Germline CDR1 and CDR2: MNHEY and SMNVEV (reference sequence). The CDR3, as DNA: TGTGCCAGCAGCCGGAGGCAGCAATACTACAATGAGCAGTTCTTC. It yields the protein CASSRRQQYYNEQFF.

This clonotype was seen more than once but under ten times. DNA of the CDR3: TGTGCCAGCAGCCCAATAGCGGGAGGGCCGGGGAATGAGCAGTTCTTC. The encoded protein is CASSPIAGGPGNEQFF. The chain combines TRBV3-1 with TRBJ2-1; TRBD2 matches 11 bases. Germline-derived CDR1 and CDR2 are LGHDT and YNNKEL (reference sequence). This CDR3 spans 16 amino acids. Trimming cost V 4 bases and J 7 bases; bases outside gene matches: 9.

V is TRBV28 and J is TRBJ1-3; weak D call: TRBD1 (6 bases). The length of the CDR3 is 14 residues. In germline, CDR1 is MDHEN, CDR2 SYDVKM. CDR3 sequence (DNA): TGTGCGAGCCTGGGGGCTAGTGCTGGAAACACCATATATTTT. Its translation: CASLGASAGNTIYF.

The chain employs TRBV5-1 and TRBJ1-1, with a weak D call TRBD1 (6 bases). Germline loops: CDR1 SGHRS, CDR2 YFSETQ. The CDR3 covers 15 residues. V was shortened by 1 base and J by 3 bases, with 13 bases between the two germline ends. In DNA form, the CDR3 reads TGCGCCAGCAGCTTGACAGGGTTCGTGCACACTGAAGCTTTCTTT. It encodes CASSLTGFVHTEAFF.

This clonotype was observed at least ten times. The chain recombines TRBV16 with TRBJ2-3; maybe TRBD1 (6 bases). The CDR3 totals 13 residues. Trimming left V 4 bases short and J 4 bases short, with 9 bases between. Germline V gene data show CDR1 as KGHSY and CDR2 as FQNENV. For the CDR3, the DNA is TGTGCCAGCAGCCGACAGGTACCAGATACGCAGTATTTT. It translates to CASSRQVPDTQYF. Combining the CDR3 with reference TRBV16 and TRBJ2-3 gives the whole variable domain GEEVAQTPKHLVRGEGQKAKLYCAPIKGHSYVFWYQQVLKNEFKFLISFQNENVFDETGMPKERFSAKCLPNSPCSLEIQATKLEDSAVYFCASSRQVPDTQYFGPGTRLTVL.

This clonotype was picked up a small number of times. The chain joins TRBV5-1 to TRBJ1-2, with D uncertain. With 1 base removed from V and 4 bases from J, the gap between germline ends came to 17 bases. This CDR3 spans 16 amino acids. The germline gives CDR1 SGHRS, CDR2 YFSETQ. The CDR3 sequence is CASSLMTTLAPYGYTF. In DNA, the CDR3 is TGCGCCAGCAGCTTGATGACCACGCTCGCCCCCTATGGCTACACCTTC.

The chain combines TRBV2 with TRBJ2-1; D is perhaps TRBD2 (6 bases). Germline V gene sequence: CDR1 SNHLY, CDR2 FYNNEI. The length of the CDR3 is 14 residues. V gave up 7 bases and J gave up 8 bases, with 18 bases separating them. The CDR3 bases are TGTGCCAGCACCGGGTCGGGAGTGTGGGATGAGCAGTTCTTC. Translation gives CASTGSGVWDEQFF. The full variable domain, completed using reference TRBV2 and TRBJ2-1, is EPEVTQTPSHQVTQMGQEVILRCVPISNHLYFYWYRQILGQKVEFLVSFYNNEISEKSEIFDDQFSVERPDGSNFTLKIRSTKLEDSAMYFCASTGSGVWDEQFFGPGTRLTVL.

The J gene is TRBJ2-7, the V gene TRBV5-1, with D perhaps TRBD2 (6 bases). There are 17 residues in the CDR3. Germline V gene sequence: CDR1 SGHRS, CDR2 YFSETQ. The V end lost 3 bases, the J end lost 4 bases, and 23 bases lay between the germline ends. Here the CDR3 DNA reads TGCGCCAGCAGCTCCCAAACTACTGCGGGAAGTGGATACGAGCAGTACTTC. Its translation is CASSSQTTAGSGYEQYF.

Worth noting for this clonotype: One base away lies a much larger clone, so this may be a sequencing read error. This chain joins TRBV12-3 or TRBV12-4 and TRBJ2-5; D tentatively fits TRBD1 or TRBD2 (5 bases each). Between the trimmed V and J ends, which lost 6 bases and 0 bases, there was a span of 20 bases. CDR3 length: 17 residues. The CDR3 here is CASSNAPGRKYQETQYF. CDR3 coding DNA: TGTGCCAGCAGCAACGCCCCGGGACGAAAGTACCAAGAGACCCAGTACTTC.

The V call is TRBV3-1, the J call TRBJ2-5, with unresolved D. The CDR3 is 15 amino acids. Germline CDR1 is LGHDT and CDR2 is YNNKEL (reference sequence). V was clipped by 0 bases and J by 7 bases, with 15 bases between them. The CDR3 protein is CASSQESNAPRTQYF. DNA of the CDR3: TGTGCCAGCAGCCAAGAATCGAACGCCCCCAGGACCCAGTACTTC.

This clonotype has only a few counts. The rearrangement joins TRBV5-1 to TRBJ2-5; no firm D call. CDR1 SGHRS and CDR2 YFSETQ come from the germline V gene. The V end was cut by 3 bases, the J end by 1 base, with 7 bases between. The CDR3 loop spans 13 amino acids. The CDR3 reads CASSSPPQETQYF. Here the CDR3 DNA reads TGCGCCAGCAGCTCGCCGCCCCAAGAGACCCAGTACTTC.

This clonotype occurred a few times. The rearrangement joins TRBV4-2 to TRBJ2-5; D is ambiguous. The V end lost 2 bases, the J end lost 5 bases, and 9 bases lay between the germline ends. CDR3 length: 13 residues. Germline CDR1 is LGHNA and CDR2 is YNFKEQ. The CDR3 sequence: CASSQSGSETQYF. The DNA for the CDR3 is TGTGCCAGCAGCCAATCGGGTTCGGAGACCCAGTACTTC.

The rearrangement uses TRBV7-8 and TRBJ1-5; D gene unclear. The CDR3 runs 15 residues. Between the trimmed V and J ends, which lost 6 bases and 0 bases, there was a span of 12 bases. Germline V CDR1 and CDR2: SGHVS, FQNEAQ. The CDR3 sequence: CASSLSLASNQPQHF. In DNA, the CDR3 is TGTGCCAGCAGTTTGAGTTTGGCTAGCAATCAGCCCCAGCATTTT.

V and J are TRBV7-9 and TRBJ2-5, with 8 bases that match TRBD2. In germline, CDR1 is SEHNR, CDR2 FQNEAQ (reference sequence). The CDR3 has 15 residues. The V and J ends lost 4 bases and 4 bases, in that order; junction bases with no gene match: 8. The CDR3 is CASSYWTSLVETQYF. The CDR3 coding sequence is TGTGCCAGCAGCTATTGGACTAGCCTGGTAGAGACCCAGTACTTC. The whole variable domain, remainder taken from reference TRBV7-9 and TRBJ2-5, is DTGVSQNPRHKITKRGQNVTFRCDPISEHNRLYWYRQTLGQGPEFLTYFQNEAQLEKSRLLSDRFSAERPKGSFSTLEIQRTEQGDSAMYLCASSYWTSLVETQYFGPGTRLLVL.

This clonotype was observed many times. V usage is TRBV5-1 and J usage is TRBJ2-1; the match to TRBD2 covers 8 bases. J lost 2 bases, V lost 0 bases, and 4 bases had no gene match. Germline-derived CDR1 and CDR2 are SGHRS and YFSETQ. The CDR3 is 16 amino acids. Written as DNA, the CDR3 is TGCGCCAGCAGCTTGGTCCTAGCGGGTACCTACAATGAGCAGTTCTTC. Translating gives CASSLVLAGTYNEQFF.

This clonotype came up a few times. J is TRBJ1-1 and V is TRBV5-1; 9 nucleotides match TRBD1. J gave up 8 bases and V 3 bases, and 5 bases lay outside the gene matches. The CDR3 is made up of 13 amino acids. The V gene's germline CDR1 is SGHRS and CDR2 YFSETQ. CDR3 coding DNA: TGCGCCAGCAGCTGGAACAGGGGGCTGGAAGCTTTCTTT. Amino acids: CASSWNRGLEAFF.

This chain connects TRBV10-1 to TRBJ2-7, with D uncertain. Germline V gene lookup returns CDR1 WNHNN and CDR2 SYGVQD (reference sequence). V lost 9 bases, J lost 1 base, and 13 bases lay in between. The length of the CDR3 is 13 residues. The CDR3 is CASYPSSSYEQYF. The CDR3 coding sequence is TGCGCCAGTTACCCCTCTAGTTCCTACGAGCAGTACTTC.

This clonotype was detected many times. This chain uses TRBV19 with TRBJ2-1; 9 bases fit TRBD1. The CDR3 totals 13 residues. Germline trimming cut 5 bases from V and 6 bases from J; bases unmatched to any gene: 2. The germline V gene has CDR1 LNHDA and CDR2 SQIVND (reference sequence). The CDR3 nucleotides are TGTGCCAGTAGTTCGACAGGGGGCAATGAGCAGTTCTTC. This translates into CASSSTGGNEQFF.

This clonotype was counted only a few times. V is TRBV5-1 and J is TRBJ2-1; 8 bases fit TRBD1. The CDR3 spans 16 residues. V dropped 1 base and J dropped 7; count of bases not matched to a gene: 10. Germline V gene sequence: CDR1 SGHRS, CDR2 YFSETQ. CDR3 region: CASSLIAGGASNEQFF. The CDR3, as DNA: TGCGCCAGCAGCTTGATCGCAGGGGGCGCTTCTAATGAGCAGTTCTTC.

The chain uses TRBV27 and TRBJ2-5, with D perhaps matching TRBD1 (6 bases). The CDR3 contains 14 residues. CDR1 and CDR2 (germline): MNHEY, SMNVEV (reference sequence). The V gene lost 6 bases and the J gene lost 0 bases, with 11 bases spanning the gap. Here the CDR3 DNA reads TGTGCCAGCAGCTACACAGGGTACCAAGAGACCCAGTACTTC. Residues: CASSYTGYQETQYF.

This chain joins TRBV5-1 and TRBJ1-6; D is possibly TRBD1 (6 bases). Trimming removed 0 bases from V and 8 bases from J, with 9 bases in between. Germline CDR1 is SGHRS and CDR2 is YFSETQ. The CDR3 contains 14 residues. The CDR3 coding sequence is TGCGCCAGCAGCTTGGGACAGGAGGATTCACCCCTCCACTTT. Translated: CASSLGQEDSPLHF.

The V and J genes are TRBV4-2 and TRBJ2-4; 8 nucleotides align to TRBD2. This CDR3 contains 15 residues. Germline V gives CDR1 LGHNA, CDR2 YNFKEQ. V dropped 4 bases and J dropped 2; count of bases not matched to a gene: 4. For the CDR3, the DNA is TGTGCCAGCAGCCCTCTAGCGGGTTCCAAAAACATTCAGTACTTC. Amino acids: CASSPLAGSKNIQYF.

The J gene is TRBJ2-6, the V gene TRBV27; 8 nucleotides line up with TRBD2. CDR1 MNHEY and CDR2 SMNVEV come from the germline V gene (reference sequence). Losses at the gene ends were 4 bases for V and 0 bases for J; bases not matched to a gene: 5. CDR3 length equals 17 residues. The CDR3 is CASSYGRGASGANVLTF. The CDR3, as DNA: TGTGCCAGCAGTTACGGGAGGGGGGCCTCTGGGGCCAACGTCCTGACTTTC.

The chain combines TRBV20-1 with TRBJ2-3, with 10 nucleotides matching TRBD2. Looked up from germline, CDR1 is DFQATT and CDR2 is SNEGSKA (reference sequence). V trimming: 0 bases; J trimming: 2 bases; junction bases outside the gene matches: 5. The CDR3 loop spans 16 amino acids. The CDR3 protein is CSARDRTSGHTDTQYF. The CDR3 nucleotides read TGCAGTGCTAGAGATAGGACTAGCGGCCACACAGATACGCAGTATTTT.

A few counts support this clonotype. The chain uses TRBV25-1 and TRBJ2-2; D perhaps matches TRBD2 (6 bases). Trimming pared 2 bases from V and 10 bases from J, leaving 20 bases between. Germline V gene sequence: CDR1 MGHDK, CDR2 SYGVNS. The CDR3 contains 16 residues. The CDR3 DNA reads TGTGCCAGCAGTGAAACGGCCCCCCTGGGACTCGAGGAGCTGTTTTTT. It specifies CASSETAPLGLEELFF.

This sequence joins TRBV14 and TRBJ2-3; no reliable D call. The germline V gene encodes CDR1 SGHDN and CDR2 FVKESK. V lost 5 bases and J lost 2, with 14 bases in between. The CDR3 totals 15 residues. The CDR3 is CASSYGEVPTDTQYF. The CDR3 DNA follows: TGTGCCAGCAGCTATGGCGAGGTCCCCACAGATACGCAGTATTTT.

The V and J genes are TRBV7-2 and TRBJ1-1; 10 bases fit TRBD1. The V segment lost 3 bases and the J segment 11 bases; nucleotides outside the gene matches: 9. Per the germline V gene, CDR1 is SGHTA and CDR2 is FQGNSA. The CDR3 runs 14 residues. The CDR3 loop is CASSLTGGLMTAFF. The CDR3, as DNA: TGTGCCAGCAGCTTGACAGGGGGCTTGATGACGGCTTTCTTT. Combining the CDR3 with reference TRBV7-2 and TRBJ1-1 gives the whole variable domain GAGVSQSPSNKVTEKGKDVELRCDPISGHTALYWYRQSLGQGLEFLIYFQGNSAPDKSGLPSDRFSAERTGGSVSTLTIQRTQQEDSAVYLCASSLTGGLMTAFFGQGTRLTVV.

The chain couples TRBV7-9 to TRBJ2-7; either TRBD1 or TRBD2 may supply D (5 bases each). This CDR3 is built from 14 residues. Germline loops: CDR1 SEHNR, CDR2 FQNEAQ (reference sequence). The ends were cut back, 5 bases at V and 6 bases at J, with 17 bases in the middle. This CDR3 is CASSPGPGRGEQYF. For the CDR3, the DNA is TGTGCCAGCAGCCCGGGTCCAGGGAGAGGCGAGCAGTACTTC.

This clonotype was found a few times. This chain links TRBV10-3 with TRBJ2-3; D is unclear. The V gene's germline CDR1 is ENHRY and CDR2 SYGVKD. The CDR3 totals 14 residues. Trimming left V 2 bases short and J 4 bases short, with 10 bases between. Here the CDR3 reads CAISEGPAADTQYF. DNA for the CDR3: TGTGCCATCAGTGAGGGGCCGGCGGCAGATACGCAGTATTTT.

The chain links TRBV14 to TRBJ2-5, with D possibly TRBD1 on 6 matching bases. This CDR3 has 17 residues. V lost 0 bases to trimming and J lost 4 bases, with 18 bases between them. Germline V gene sequence: CDR1 SGHDN, CDR2 FVKESK. The CDR3 sequence: CASSQERTQGIIETQYF. The CDR3 coding sequence is TGTGCCAGCAGCCAAGAAAGGACGCAGGGGATTATAGAGACCCAGTACTTC. Filled out from reference TRBV14 and TRBJ2-5, the complete variable domain reads EAGVTQFPSHSVIEKGQTVTLRCDPISGHDNLYWYRRVMGKEIKFLLHFVKESKQDESGMPNNRFLAERTGGTYSTLKVQPAELEDSGVYFCASSQERTQGIIETQYFGPGTRLLVL.